The present T cell receptor beta chain was sequenced within a study of blood T cell repertoires in COVID-19. Here immunoSEQ multiplex PCR was the method, and the copy in TCRdb shows in-frame clones only, minus some. Among around 71,000 clones listed, 70% to 85% were seen once. V shed 6 bases and J shed 7 bases, with 15 bases lying between them. This CDR3 comprises 13 residues. Source material: peripheral blood. The sequence was collected from an older man with acute or convalescent COVID-19. This chain joins TRBV12-3 or TRBV12-4 and TRBJ1-2; D is perhaps TRBD1 (6 bases). Here the CDR3 DNA reads TGTGCCAGCAGGTCAGGGGCGGGAGGTGGCTACACCTTC. Translating it yields CASRSGAGGGYTF.